Each of the 21 T cell receptor beta chains below was sequenced from the same sample in a study of post-analysis software for immune sequencing data. Notes on the study in general: When patients were compared with controls, 4 or 5 TRBV segments were more frequent, TRBV5-6, TRBV5-1 and TRBV20-1 among them.

cDNA libraries of TCR beta carried unique molecular identifiers. TCRdb called the PCR reads again in MiXCR, with one record for every CDR3 protein. This table has roughly 600,000 distinct CDR3 sequences, about 44% appearing once. These TCRs' antigens remain unknown. The sample consisted of blood. The receptors shown here come from a girl aged 10-17 years with multiple sclerosis.

The chain employs TRBV4-2 and TRBJ2-7, with TRBD2 matching 8 bases. The germline V gene encodes CDR1 LGHNA and CDR2 YNFKEQ. V lost 5 bases and J lost 6; bases outside the gene matches: 6. The CDR3 is 13 amino acids. CDR3 in amino acids: CASSGSGRGEQYF. The CDR3, as DNA: TGTGCCAGCAGCGGAAGCGGGAGAGGCGAGCAGTACTTC.

The chain joins TRBV20-1 to TRBJ2-3, with D perhaps TRBD2 (6 bases). CDR1 is DFQATT, CDR2 SNEGSKA, per germline (reference sequence). Trimming took 5 bases from V and 0 from J, leaving 15 bases between them. The CDR3 runs to 15 residues. The CDR3 here is CSALLASLSTDTQYF. CDR3 bases: TGCAGTGCTCTCCTAGCGTCTTTAAGCACAGATACGCAGTATTTT.

This clonotype was found a few times. The chain has TRBV5-1 and TRBJ2-7, with a possible D match to TRBD2 (6 bases). CDR1 SGHRS and CDR2 YFSETQ come from the germline V gene. The V and J ends lost 3 bases and 4 bases respectively, with 17 bases between them. This CDR3 comprises 15 residues. The CDR3 loop is CASSSLLNGGYEQYF. DNA for the CDR3: TGCGCCAGCAGCTCACTACTAAACGGGGGTTACGAGCAGTACTTC.

V is TRBV9 and J is TRBJ2-1, with D possibly called TRBD1 or TRBD2 (5 bases each). Germline assignment: CDR1 SGDLS and CDR2 YYNGEE. The CDR3 is 15 amino acids. V shed 0 bases and J shed 8 bases, with 15 bases lying between them. The CDR3 nucleotides read TGTGCCAGCAGCGTAGCCCTTGGGGGAGCGGATGAGCAGTTCTTC. It translates to CASSVALGGADEQFF.

This sequence joins TRBV7-9 and TRBJ1-2; TRBD1 matches 8 bases. The CDR3 contains 16 residues. The germline V gene has CDR1 SEHNR and CDR2 FQNEAQ (reference sequence). V was clipped by 1 base and J by 7 bases; unmatched bases: 11. The CDR3 DNA is TGTGCCAGCAGCTTAGAAAGGACAGGGAGGTCCAGTGGCTACACCTTC. This encodes CASSLERTGRSSGYTF.

The V gene is TRBV7-2, the J gene TRBJ2-7; TRBD2 agrees at 9 bases. The CDR3 is made up of 16 amino acids. V trimming: 3 bases; J trimming: 3 bases; junction bases outside the gene matches: 9. Germline CDR1 SGHTA, CDR2 FQGNSA. CDR3 sequence reads: CASSFPHSGSHYEQYF. The CDR3 DNA is TGTGCCAGCAGCTTCCCTCATAGCGGGAGCCACTACGAGCAGTACTTC. Full variable domain (outside the CDR3, taken from reference TRBV7-2 and TRBJ2-7): GAGVSQSPSNKVTEKGKDVELRCDPISGHTALYWYRQSLGQGLEFLIYFQGNSAPDKSGLPSDRFSAERTGGSVSTLTIQRTQQEDSAVYLCASSFPHSGSHYEQYFGPGTRLTVT.

This clonotype has only a few counts. The chain uses TRBV4-1 and TRBJ2-7; 9 positions agree with TRBD1. V dropped 2 bases and J dropped 5; count of bases not matched to a gene: 10. Per the germline V gene, CDR1 is MGHRA and CDR2 is YSYEKL. The CDR3 is 16 residues long. The CDR3 sequence: CASSQPQGATLHEQYF. For the CDR3, the DNA is TGCGCCAGCAGCCAACCACAGGGGGCAACGCTCCACGAGCAGTACTTC.

This chain links TRBV12-3 or TRBV12-4 with TRBJ2-1; D is tentatively TRBD1 or TRBD2 (6 bases each). V was trimmed by 5 bases and J by 9 bases, leaving 20 bases between them. The CDR3 contains 15 residues. The CDR3 nucleotides read TGTGCCAGCAGTCCCTCCCGGGGGCGCACGGTTGAGCAGTTCTTC. Translating gives CASSPSRGRTVEQFF.

The rearrangement links TRBV24-1 to TRBJ1-2; D may be TRBD1 (6 bases). In germline, CDR1 is KGHDR, CDR2 SFDVKD. Trimming left V 7 bases short and J 10 bases short, with 21 bases between. There are 14 residues in the CDR3. This CDR3 reads CATSVSGDDDDYTF. The CDR3 nucleotides are TGTGCCACCAGCGTGTCAGGGGATGATGATGACTACACCTTC.

This chain uses TRBV20-1 with TRBJ1-1; D is undetermined. CDR3 length equals 14 residues. The V end lost 0 bases, the J end lost 5 bases, and 13 bases lay between the germline ends. The germline gives CDR1 DFQATT, CDR2 SNEGSKA (reference sequence). The CDR3 nucleotides are TGCAGTGCTAGAGAGGCAGCTCCCGGGACTGAAGCTTTCTTT. Translating it yields CSAREAAPGTEAFF.

This chain joins TRBV29-1 and TRBJ2-1, with D perhaps matching TRBD1 or TRBD2 (6 bases each). V dropped 6 bases and J dropped 4 bases, with 16 bases sitting between them. The CDR3 has 14 residues. CDR1 and CDR2 (germline): SQVTM, ANQGSEA. The DNA of the CDR3 is TGCAGCGTATTGGGGCGGGACAATTACAATGAGCAGTTCTTC. Residues: CSVLGRDNYNEQFF.

The CDR3 DNA sequence: TGTGCCAGCAGCCAAGATAAGGGGTGGGCGCCTTCCAATGAGCAGTTCTTC. Its protein is CASSQDKGWAPSNEQFF. The genes are TRBV3-1 and TRBJ2-1, with D possibly being TRBD1 (5 bases). The V gene's germline CDR1 is LGHDT and CDR2 YNNKEL (reference sequence). This CDR3 spans 17 amino acids. Trimming left V 0 bases short and J 6 bases short, with 18 bases between.

The chain joins TRBV7-2 to TRBJ2-7, with D uncertain. Trimming removed 4 bases from V and 5 bases from J, with 18 bases in between. Germline CDR1 and CDR2: SGHTA and FQGNSA. This CDR3 has 15 amino acids. CDR3 amino acids: CASSSEYLRTDEQYF. The CDR3 DNA is TGTGCCAGCAGCTCAGAATACTTGCGGACCGACGAGCAGTACTTC.

This chain joins TRBV12-3 or TRBV12-4 and TRBJ1-1; weak D call: TRBD1 (5 bases). With 7 bases removed from V and 5 bases from J, the gap between germline ends came to 11 bases. This CDR3 comprises 12 residues. DNA for the CDR3: TGTGCCAGCATACTGGGGGGAACTGAAGCTTTCTTT. Amino acids: CASILGGTEAFF.

The chain recombines TRBV12-3 or TRBV12-4 with TRBJ2-5, with 7 positions matching TRBD2. V lost 3 bases to trimming and J lost 4 bases; unmatched junction nucleotides: 11. This CDR3 spans 16 amino acids. The CDR3 region is CASSFTGLVSRETQYF. In DNA, the CDR3 is TGTGCCAGCAGTTTCACTGGACTAGTTTCCCGAGAGACCCAGTACTTC.

The chain combines TRBV11-2 with TRBJ1-2; D gene unclear. The CDR3 is 15 residues long. V lost 2 bases, J lost 2 bases, and 12 bases lay in between. Germline V CDR1 and CDR2: SGHAT, FQNNGV. CDR3 nucleotide sequence: TGTGCCAGCAGCTTATTGGGCAGAGACAACTATGGCTACACCTTC. Translation: CASSLLGRDNYGYTF.

This clonotype came up a few times. The chain joins TRBV6-5 to TRBJ1-2, with 7 bases identical to TRBD1. This CDR3 is 16 amino acids long. V shed 6 bases, J shed 4 bases, and the junction held 14 bases outside the gene matches. CDR1 and CDR2 from the germline V gene are MNHEY and SVGAGI. The CDR3 spells CASSQPWTGGSYGYTF. The CDR3 nucleotides are TGTGCCAGCAGCCAACCCTGGACAGGAGGAAGCTATGGCTACACCTTC.

The chain uses TRBV3-1 and TRBJ1-6, with unresolved D. CDR1 is LGHDT and CDR2 is YNNKEL in the germline V gene (reference sequence). This CDR3 has 14 amino acids. Trimming left V 2 bases short and J 7 bases short, with 9 bases between. The CDR3 coding sequence is TGTGCCAGCAGCCAACATCAGGAGAATTCACCCCTCCACTTT. This gives the protein CASSQHQENSPLHF.

The chain carries TRBV20-1 and TRBJ1-1, with 7 positions matching TRBD1. The CDR3 consists of 13 residues. From germline, CDR1 is DFQATT and CDR2 SNEGSKA (reference sequence). V shed 8 bases, J shed 3 bases, and the junction held 9 bases outside the gene matches. CDR3 protein: CSLHPQGDTEAFF. For the CDR3, the DNA is TGCAGTCTCCACCCGCAGGGGGACACTGAAGCTTTCTTT.

This sequence joins TRBV6-5 and TRBJ1-2, with D maybe TRBD1 (5 bases). Trimming stripped 2 bases from V and 9 bases from J, with 16 bases between. The CDR3 totals 14 residues. The germline gives CDR1 MNHEY, CDR2 SVGAGI. In nucleotides, the CDR3 is TGTGCCAGCAGTTACGGAGCAGGGAGGAAGAGCTACACCTTC. Translating it yields CASSYGAGRKSYTF.

The genes are TRBV2 and TRBJ2-5; D is ambiguous. This CDR3 region has 13 residues. V lost 6 bases and J lost 4, with 12 bases in between. Germline assignment: CDR1 SNHLY and CDR2 FYNNEI. The CDR3 region has the DNA TGTGCCAGCAGGTCACGGTCCCGAGAGACCCAGTACTTC. It is translated as CASRSRSRETQYF.